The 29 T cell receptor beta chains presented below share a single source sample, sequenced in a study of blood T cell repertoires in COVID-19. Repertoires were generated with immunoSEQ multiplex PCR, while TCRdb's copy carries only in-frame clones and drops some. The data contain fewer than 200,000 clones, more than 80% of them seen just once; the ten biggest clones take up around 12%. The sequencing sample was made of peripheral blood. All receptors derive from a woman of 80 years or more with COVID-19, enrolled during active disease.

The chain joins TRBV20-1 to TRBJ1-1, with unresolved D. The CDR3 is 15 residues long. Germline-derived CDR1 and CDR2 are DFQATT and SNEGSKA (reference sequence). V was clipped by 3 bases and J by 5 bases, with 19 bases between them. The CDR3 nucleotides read TGCAGTGCTAGTCCTATCCATCGGGTTGGTACTGAAGCTTTCTTT. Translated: CSASPIHRVGTEAFF.

CDR3 in amino acids: CASSLDNSPLHF. The CDR3 nucleotides are TGTGCCAGCAGCCTCGATAATTCACCCCTCCACTTT. The rearrangement links TRBV3-1 (or the pseudogene TRBV3-2) to TRBJ1-6; D unresolved. The CDR3 runs to 12 residues. Germline V gene sequence: CDR1 LGHDT, CDR2 YNNKEL (reference sequence). Trimming stripped 4 bases from V and 5 bases from J, with 3 bases between.

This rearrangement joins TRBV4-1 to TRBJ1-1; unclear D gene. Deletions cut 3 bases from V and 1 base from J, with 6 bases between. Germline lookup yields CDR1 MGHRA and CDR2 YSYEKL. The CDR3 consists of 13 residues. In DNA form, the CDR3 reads TGCGCCAGCAGCCATGAAGCGAACACTGAAGCTTTCTTT. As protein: CASSHEANTEAFF.

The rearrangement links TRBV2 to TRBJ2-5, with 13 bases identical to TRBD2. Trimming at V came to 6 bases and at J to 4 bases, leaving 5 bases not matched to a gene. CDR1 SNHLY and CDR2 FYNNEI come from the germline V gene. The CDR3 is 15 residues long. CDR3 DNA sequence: TGTGCCAGCAGACTAGCGGGAGGGCCAGGAGAGACCCAGTACTTC. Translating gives CASRLAGGPGETQYF.

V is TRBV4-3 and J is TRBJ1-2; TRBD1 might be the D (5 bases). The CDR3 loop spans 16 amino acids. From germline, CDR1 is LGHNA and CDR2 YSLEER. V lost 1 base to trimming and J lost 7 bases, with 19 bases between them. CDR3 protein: CASSQGVAREVRGYTF. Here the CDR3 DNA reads TGCGCCAGCAGCCAAGGGGTCGCCAGGGAGGTTCGTGGCTACACCTTC.

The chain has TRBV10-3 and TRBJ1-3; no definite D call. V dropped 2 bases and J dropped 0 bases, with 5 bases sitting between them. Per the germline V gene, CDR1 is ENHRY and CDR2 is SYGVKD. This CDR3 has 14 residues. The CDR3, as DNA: TGTGCCATCAGTGAGACGAGCTCTGGAAACACCATATATTTT. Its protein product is CAISETSSGNTIYF.

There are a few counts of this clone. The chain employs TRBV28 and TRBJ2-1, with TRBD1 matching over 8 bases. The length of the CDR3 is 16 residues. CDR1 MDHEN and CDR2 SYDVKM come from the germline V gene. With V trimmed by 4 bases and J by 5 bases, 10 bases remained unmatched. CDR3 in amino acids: CASSSYPGGLNNEQFF. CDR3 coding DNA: TGTGCCAGCAGTTCGTACCCAGGGGGCTTAAACAATGAGCAGTTCTTC.

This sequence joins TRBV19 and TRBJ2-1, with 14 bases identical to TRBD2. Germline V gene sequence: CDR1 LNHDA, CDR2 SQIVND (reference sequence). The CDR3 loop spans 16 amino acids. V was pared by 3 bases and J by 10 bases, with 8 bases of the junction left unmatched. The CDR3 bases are TGTGCCAGTAGTATTACCGGGACTAGCGGGAGTCGCGAGCAGTTCTTC. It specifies CASSITGTSGSREQFF.

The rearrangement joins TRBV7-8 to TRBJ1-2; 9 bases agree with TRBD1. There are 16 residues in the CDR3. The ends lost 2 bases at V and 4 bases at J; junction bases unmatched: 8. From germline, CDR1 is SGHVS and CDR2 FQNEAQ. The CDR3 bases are TGTGCCAGCAGCTTATATAGGGGACAGGGTGGCTATGGCTACACCTTC. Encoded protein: CASSLYRGQGGYGYTF.

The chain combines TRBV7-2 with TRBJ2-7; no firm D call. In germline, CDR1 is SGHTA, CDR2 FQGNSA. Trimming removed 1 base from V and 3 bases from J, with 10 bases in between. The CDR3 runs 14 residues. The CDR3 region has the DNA TGTGCCAGCAGCTTAGTGGGTAGGAGCTACGAGCAGTACTTC. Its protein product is CASSLVGRSYEQYF.

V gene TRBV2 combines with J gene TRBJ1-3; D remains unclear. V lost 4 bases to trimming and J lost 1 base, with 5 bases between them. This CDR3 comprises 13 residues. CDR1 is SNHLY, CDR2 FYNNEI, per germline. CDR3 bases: TGTGCCAGCAGTGTTGAGTCTGGAAACACCATATATTTT. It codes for CASSVESGNTIYF.

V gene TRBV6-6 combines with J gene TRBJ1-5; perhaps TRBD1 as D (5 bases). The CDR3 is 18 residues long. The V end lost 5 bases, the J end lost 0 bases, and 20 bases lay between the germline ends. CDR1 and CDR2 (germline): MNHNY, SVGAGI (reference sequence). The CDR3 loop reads CASSQPGLRIVSNQPQHF. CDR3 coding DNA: TGTGCCAGCAGTCAACCGGGACTTAGAATTGTTAGCAATCAGCCCCAGCATTTT.

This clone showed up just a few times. As DNA, the CDR3 is TGTGCCAGTTCTAGCGGAACACCTAGCGAGCAGTACTTC. Protein product: CASSSGTPSEQYF. The chain carries TRBV19 and TRBJ2-7, with 7 bases that match TRBD2. J lost 6 bases, V lost 8 bases, and 10 bases had no gene match. CDR1 is LNHDA, CDR2 SQIVND, per germline (reference sequence). This CDR3 has 13 amino acids.

Here the CDR3 DNA reads TGTGCCAGCAGCTTAGACGGGTTAGGCAATCAGCCCCAGCATTTT. Translating it yields CASSLDGLGNQPQHF. The chain links TRBV7-2 to TRBJ1-5; D is ambiguous. The germline V gene encodes CDR1 SGHTA and CDR2 FQGNSA. CDR3 length: 15 residues. V was shortened by 1 base and J by 2 bases, with 9 bases between the two germline ends.

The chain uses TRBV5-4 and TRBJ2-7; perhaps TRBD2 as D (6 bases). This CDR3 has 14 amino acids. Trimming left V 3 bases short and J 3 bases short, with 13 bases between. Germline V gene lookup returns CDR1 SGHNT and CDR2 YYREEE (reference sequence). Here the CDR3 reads CASSSREPGYEQYF. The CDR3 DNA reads TGTGCCAGCAGCTCCCGGGAGCCAGGCTACGAGCAGTACTTC.

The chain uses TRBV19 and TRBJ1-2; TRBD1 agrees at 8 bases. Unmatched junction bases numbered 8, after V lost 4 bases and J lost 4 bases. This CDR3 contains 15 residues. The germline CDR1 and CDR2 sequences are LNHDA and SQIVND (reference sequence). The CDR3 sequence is CASSTDGQGGYGYTF. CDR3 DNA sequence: TGTGCCAGTAGTACCGACGGACAGGGCGGCTATGGCTACACCTTC. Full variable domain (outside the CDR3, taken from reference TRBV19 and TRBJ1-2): DGGITQSPKYLFRKEGQNVTLSCEQNLNHDAMYWYRQDPGQGLRLIYYSQIVNDFQKGDIAEGYSVSREKKESFPLTVTSAQKNPTAFYLCASSTDGQGGYGYTFGSGTRLTVV.

CDR3: CARSDTQYF. The DNA for the CDR3 is TGTGCCAGATCGGATACGCAGTATTTT. This chain links TRBV7-3 with TRBJ2-3, with D uncertain. The CDR3 is made up of 9 amino acids. The V and J ends lost 9 bases and 6 bases respectively, with 4 bases between them. The germline V gene has CDR1 SGHTA and CDR2 FQGTGA.

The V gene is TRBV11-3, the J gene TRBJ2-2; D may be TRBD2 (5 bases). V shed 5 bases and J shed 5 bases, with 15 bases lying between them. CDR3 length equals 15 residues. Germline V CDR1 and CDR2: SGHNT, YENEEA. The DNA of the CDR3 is TGTGCCAGCAGCCCCGTCCTGAGGAGGACCGGGGAGCTGTTTTTT. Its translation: CASSPVLRRTGELFF.

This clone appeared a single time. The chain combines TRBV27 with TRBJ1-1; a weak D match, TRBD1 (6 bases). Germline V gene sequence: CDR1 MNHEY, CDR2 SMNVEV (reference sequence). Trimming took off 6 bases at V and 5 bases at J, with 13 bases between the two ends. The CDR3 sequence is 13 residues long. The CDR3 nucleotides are TGTGCCAGCAGGAGCTGGGGGCGGACTGAAGCTTTCTTT. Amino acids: CASRSWGRTEAFF.

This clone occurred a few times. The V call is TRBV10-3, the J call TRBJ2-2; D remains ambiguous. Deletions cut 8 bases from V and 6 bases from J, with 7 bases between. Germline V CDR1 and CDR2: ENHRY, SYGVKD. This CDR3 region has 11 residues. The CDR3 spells CAIGEPGELFF. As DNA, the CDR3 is TGTGCCATCGGAGAGCCCGGGGAGCTGTTTTTT.

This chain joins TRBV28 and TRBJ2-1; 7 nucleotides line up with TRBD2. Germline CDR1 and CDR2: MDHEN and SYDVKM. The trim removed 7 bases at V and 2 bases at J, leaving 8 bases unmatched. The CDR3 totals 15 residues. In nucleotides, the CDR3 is TGTGCCAGCACCCATAGCGGGCCCACCTACAATGAGCAGTTCTTC. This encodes CASTHSGPTYNEQFF.

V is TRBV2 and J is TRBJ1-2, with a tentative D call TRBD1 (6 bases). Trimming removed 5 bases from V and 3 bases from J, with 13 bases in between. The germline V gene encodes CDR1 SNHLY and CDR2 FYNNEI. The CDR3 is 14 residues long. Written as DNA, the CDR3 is TGTGCCAGCAGTACAGGGAGCGCTGACTATGGCTACACCTTC. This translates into CASSTGSADYGYTF.

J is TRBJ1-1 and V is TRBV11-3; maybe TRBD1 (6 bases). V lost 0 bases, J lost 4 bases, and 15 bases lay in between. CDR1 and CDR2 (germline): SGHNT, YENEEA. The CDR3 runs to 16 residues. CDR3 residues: CASSLDLIWGPTEAFF. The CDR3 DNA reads TGTGCCAGCAGCTTAGATCTCATTTGGGGGCCCACTGAAGCTTTCTTT.

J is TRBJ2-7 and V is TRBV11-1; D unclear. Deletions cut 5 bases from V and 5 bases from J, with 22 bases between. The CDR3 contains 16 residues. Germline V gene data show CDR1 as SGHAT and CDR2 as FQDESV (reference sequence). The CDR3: CASSPGLVRQIDEQYF. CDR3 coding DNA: TGTGCCAGCAGCCCTGGTTTGGTGCGGCAAATCGACGAGCAGTACTTC.

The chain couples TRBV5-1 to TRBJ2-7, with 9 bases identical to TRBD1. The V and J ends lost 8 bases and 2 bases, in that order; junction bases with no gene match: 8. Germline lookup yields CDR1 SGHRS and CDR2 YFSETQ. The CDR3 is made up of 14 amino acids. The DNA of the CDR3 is TGCGCCAGTACAACCGGGACAGGGCCCTACGAGCAGTACTTC. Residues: CASTTGTGPYEQYF.

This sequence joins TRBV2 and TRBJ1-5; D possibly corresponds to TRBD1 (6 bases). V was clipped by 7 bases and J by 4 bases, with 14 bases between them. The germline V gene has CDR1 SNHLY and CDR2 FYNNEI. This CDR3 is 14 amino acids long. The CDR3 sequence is CASKGGLQNQPQHF. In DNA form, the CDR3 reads TGTGCCAGCAAGGGGGGGCTACAGAATCAGCCCCAGCATTTT.

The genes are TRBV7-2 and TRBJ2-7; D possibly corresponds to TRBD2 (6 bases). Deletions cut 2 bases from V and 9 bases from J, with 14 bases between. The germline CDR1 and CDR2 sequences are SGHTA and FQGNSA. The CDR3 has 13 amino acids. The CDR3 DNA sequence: TGTGCCAGCAGCTTAATGCAGGGTAGCGGGCAGTACTTC. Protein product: CASSLMQGSGQYF.

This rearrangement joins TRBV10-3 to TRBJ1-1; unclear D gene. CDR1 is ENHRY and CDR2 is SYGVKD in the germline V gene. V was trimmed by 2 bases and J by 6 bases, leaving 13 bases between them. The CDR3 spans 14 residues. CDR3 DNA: TGTGCCATCAGTGAGAGTCCCGGGGTACCTGAAGCTTTCTTT. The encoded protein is CAISESPGVPEAFF.

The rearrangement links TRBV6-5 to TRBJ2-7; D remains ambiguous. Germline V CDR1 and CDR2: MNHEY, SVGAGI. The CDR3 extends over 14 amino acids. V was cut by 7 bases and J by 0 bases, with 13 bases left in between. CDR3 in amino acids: CASTVQRSSYEQYF. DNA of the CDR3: TGTGCCAGCACAGTCCAGAGGAGCTCCTACGAGCAGTACTTC.